This note documents a single T cell receptor beta chain sequence. What it binds is unknown. This entry belongs to a study of cytomegalovirus exposure and HLA in healthy donors. Study results and limitations: In vitro data verified a few CMV-associated chains as specific for CMV antigens. The study found most TCR sequences rare, yet found some public TCRs in many donors. Subsequent analysis found a tendency for first-cohort TCR clusters to co-occur within the approximately 130 validation repertoires.

The donors formed part of the 120-subject validation cohort, distinct from the roughly 600-subject first cohort. The repertoire was sequenced with immunoSEQ multiplex PCR; TCRdb's copy has only in-frame clones and lacks some. This table holds approximately 180,000 clones, about 83% found once. Germline V CDR1 and CDR2: SGHRS, YFSETQ. The CDR3 runs 16 residues. Trimming removed 0 bases from V and 3 bases from J, with 15 bases in between. J is TRBJ1-2 and V is TRBV5-1; weak D call: TRBD1 (5 bases). This clonotype originated in a woman aged 18-29 years in good health and CMV-seronegative. The sequencing input was PBMCs. CDR3 in amino acids: CASSLAGGLADYGYTF. CDR3 coding DNA: TGCGCCAGCAGCTTGGCCGGGGGATTGGCGGACTATGGCTACACCTTC.